This passage covers 8 T cell receptor beta chains from one sample sequenced in a study of brain T cells in children with intractable seizures. Sequencing was performed with immunoSEQ multiplex PCR; in TCRdb, only in-frame clones are kept and a portion is missing. The top ten clones hold 6.3% of a sample with around 44,000 clones, over 75% of them seen once. The sample here was peripheral blood, taken at surgery. These TCRs come from a girl aged 2 to 9 with tuberous sclerosis and intractable seizures.

This clone was observed a single time. This chain links TRBV4-2 with TRBJ1-3; 7 bases map to TRBD1. V lost 0 bases, J lost 0 bases, and 5 bases stayed unmatched. The CDR3 contains 17 residues. Germline V CDR1 and CDR2: LGHNA, YNFKEQ. The CDR3 DNA reads as TGTGCCAGCAGCCAAGAATGGGCAGGGGGCTCTGGAAACACCATATATTTT. Translated: CASSQEWAGGSGNTIYF.

V usage is TRBV27 and J usage is TRBJ1-2; D uncertain. Germline V gives CDR1 MNHEY, CDR2 SMNVEV (reference sequence). V was cut by 5 bases and J by 7 bases, with 11 bases left in between. The CDR3 is 12 residues long. The DNA for the CDR3 is TGTGCCAGCAGTCCGGACTCAAGTGGCTACACCTTC. It is translated as CASSPDSSGYTF.

The chain has TRBV5-4 and TRBJ2-5; weak D call: TRBD1 (5 bases). Germline V gives CDR1 SGHNT, CDR2 YYREEE (reference sequence). The CDR3 sequence is 15 residues long. V lost 4 bases and J lost 1, with 14 bases in between. In DNA form, the CDR3 reads TGTGCCAGCAGCCTCTTCAGGGAAACCCAAGAGACCCAGTACTTC. Translation: CASSLFRETQETQYF. Looking up the rest from reference TRBV5-4 and TRBJ2-5 gives the full variable domain: ETGVTQSPTHLIKTRGQQVTLRCSSQSGHNTVSWYQQALGQGPQFIFQYYREEENGRGNFPPRFSGLQFPNYSSELNVNALELDDSALYLCASSLFRETQETQYFGPGTRLLVL.

The V call is TRBV11-2, the J call TRBJ1-1; maybe TRBD1 (5 bases). V lost 7 bases, J lost 0 bases, and 12 bases lay in between. Germline CDR1 SGHAT, CDR2 FQNNGV. The CDR3 has 14 residues. The CDR3 is CASIPRGMNTEAFF. CDR3 nucleotide sequence: TGTGCCAGCATCCCACGGGGGATGAACACTGAAGCTTTCTTT.

This clone was counted a single time. V gene TRBV19 combines with J gene TRBJ2-6; D is ambiguous. With 3 bases removed from V and 0 bases from J, the gap between germline ends came to 9 bases. In germline, CDR1 is LNHDA, CDR2 SQIVND (reference sequence). The CDR3 has 16 residues. In DNA form, the CDR3 reads TGTGCCAGTAGTATCTGGTCCGGCTCTGGGGCCAACGTCCTGACTTTC. It is translated as CASSIWSGSGANVLTF.

This chain connects TRBV7-6 to TRBJ2-1; D not certain. The germline V and J ends were trimmed by 1 base and 7 bases, with 8 bases remaining between them. Germline CDR1 SGHVS, CDR2 FNYEAQ. This CDR3 is built from 13 residues. CDR3 in amino acids: CASSLETVNEQFF. CDR3 bases: TGTGCCAGCAGCTTAGAGACGGTGAATGAGCAGTTCTTC.

The rearrangement links TRBV19 to TRBJ1-5; 7 nucleotides align to TRBD1. The germline gives CDR1 LNHDA, CDR2 SQIVND (reference sequence). The V gene end was trimmed by 1 base and the J gene end by 7 bases; junction bases not matched to a gene: 7. The CDR3 runs 15 residues. The CDR3 region is CASSIVGTEGQPQHF. CDR3 nucleotides: TGTGCCAGTAGTATAGTTGGGACAGAAGGCCAGCCCCAGCATTTT.

The chain has TRBV2 and TRBJ2-1; weak D call: TRBD1 (5 bases). Germline V gene sequence: CDR1 SNHLY, CDR2 FYNNEI. The CDR3 is 15 amino acids. Trimming removed 6 bases from V and 0 bases from J, with 12 bases in between. DNA of the CDR3: TGTGCCAGCAGAGGTACAGGAAGCTCCTACAATGAGCAGTTCTTC. Amino acid sequence: CASRGTGSSYNEQFF.